One sample yielded the 12 T cell receptor beta chains listed below, sequenced in a study of cytomegalovirus exposure and HLA in healthy donors. Primers included in the PCR were 60 Vbeta and 13 Jbeta primers. Generated by immunoSEQ multiplex PCR, the TCRdb table keeps only in-frame clones and is missing some. This table holds over 150,000 clones, approximately 80% found once. The sequencing sample was made of PBMCs. These receptors originate from a woman aged 45-59 years in good health and CMV-seronegative.

V and J are TRBV25-1 and TRBJ1-2; unclear D gene. Germline-derived CDR1 and CDR2 are MGHDK and SYGVNS. This CDR3 contains 12 residues. Trimming left V 5 bases short and J 8 bases short, with 12 bases between. The CDR3 reads CASSFVSGGYTF. As DNA, the CDR3 is TGTGCCAGCAGTTTTGTTTCAGGCGGCTACACCTTC.

This chain uses TRBV29-1 with TRBJ1-2, with 9 bases identical to TRBD1. J gave up 8 bases and V 3 bases, and 10 bases lay outside the gene matches. CDR1 SQVTM and CDR2 ANQGSEA come from the germline V gene. The length of the CDR3 is 14 residues. In DNA form, the CDR3 reads TGCAGCGTTGAGCCCGGGACAGGGAAAATCGGCTACACCTTC. Encoded protein: CSVEPGTGKIGYTF.

The chain employs TRBV5-1 and TRBJ2-1; TRBD2 might be the D (6 bases). This CDR3 is 15 amino acids long. Trimming pared 0 bases from V and 7 bases from J, leaving 14 bases between. Germline lookup yields CDR1 SGHRS and CDR2 YFSETQ. DNA of the CDR3: TGCGCCAGCAGCTTGGGGGACTCCCGTGCGAATGAGCAGTTCTTC. Translation gives CASSLGDSRANEQFF.

The chain combines TRBV6-1 with TRBJ2-5, with TRBD2 matching 9 bases. V was pared by 6 bases and J by 7 bases, with 9 bases of the junction left unmatched. The germline V gene encodes CDR1 MNHNS and CDR2 SASEGT. CDR3 length equals 14 residues. The CDR3 loop reads CASRLAGNRGTQYF. The CDR3 DNA is TGTGCCAGCAGACTAGCGGGTAATAGAGGGACCCAGTACTTC.

The genes are TRBV5-1 and TRBJ2-2; the match to TRBD1 covers 7 bases. Trimming removed 3 bases from V and 0 bases from J; junction bases left unmatched: 5. There are 16 residues in the CDR3. CDR1 and CDR2 from the germline V gene are SGHRS and YFSETQ. CDR3 nucleotide sequence: TGCGCCAGCAGCTCCTACAGGGGCTCGAACACCGGGGAGCTGTTTTTT. It yields the protein CASSSYRGSNTGELFF.

The genes are TRBV4-3 and TRBJ2-1; 9 bases line up with TRBD1. The CDR3 consists of 16 residues. In germline, CDR1 is LGHNA, CDR2 YSLEER. J was trimmed by 1 base and V by 1 base; bases with no gene match: 2. The CDR3 reads CASSQGDRGSYNEQFF. Written as DNA, the CDR3 is TGCGCCAGCAGCCAAGGAGACAGGGGGTCCTACAATGAGCAGTTCTTC.

The J gene is TRBJ2-3, the V gene TRBV27; possibly TRBD1 for D (5 bases). The CDR3 length is 15 residues. Per germline, CDR1 MNHEY and CDR2 SMNVEV (reference sequence). With 2 bases removed from V and 2 bases from J, the gap between germline ends came to 11 bases. The CDR3 reads CASSLGRTYTDTQYF. CDR3 nucleotide sequence: TGTGCCAGCAGTTTAGGCAGGACATACACAGATACGCAGTATTTT.

The V and J genes are TRBV6-6 and TRBJ1-1; D ambiguous. V was cut by 2 bases and J by 9 bases, with 16 bases left in between. There are 14 residues in the CDR3. Germline CDR1 and CDR2: MNHNY and SVGAGI (reference sequence). The CDR3 DNA is TGTGCCAGCAGTTACCGTTTCAGCGAGACCCAAGCTTTCTTT. Translation: CASSYRFSETQAFF.

The chain recombines TRBV29-1 with TRBJ2-3, with TRBD2 matching over 10 bases. The V gene's germline CDR1 is SQVTM and CDR2 ANQGSEA. The CDR3 consists of 17 residues. V was pared by 4 bases and J by 0 bases, with 10 bases of the junction left unmatched. The CDR3 spells CSVGGLAGAASTDTQYF. Written as DNA, the CDR3 is TGCAGCGTTGGAGGTCTAGCGGGGGCCGCTAGCACAGATACGCAGTATTTT.

A single count supports this clone. The CDR3 reads CASSLRTGDTEAFF. The CDR3 region has the DNA TGTGCCAGCAGTTTGAGGACAGGGGACACTGAAGCTTTCTTT. The chain couples TRBV27 to TRBJ1-1; the match to TRBD1 covers 9 bases. Trimming at V came to 3 bases and at J to 3 bases, leaving 2 bases not matched to a gene. Germline loops: CDR1 MNHEY, CDR2 SMNVEV (reference sequence). This CDR3 spans 14 amino acids.

The chain combines TRBV5-8 with TRBJ1-2; no clear D gene. The germline CDR1 and CDR2 sequences are SGHTS and YDEGEE. This CDR3 has 11 residues. Deletions cut 4 bases from V and 8 bases from J, with 9 bases between. The CDR3 protein is CASSAIKGYTF. Here the CDR3 DNA reads TGTGCCAGCAGCGCTATCAAGGGCTACACCTTC.

This clone was seen a few times. The chain is built from TRBV5-8 and TRBJ1-4, with TRBD1 identical over 8 bases. This CDR3 contains 15 residues. V gave up 5 bases and J gave up 4 bases; unmatched junction bases: 7. Germline CDR1 is SGHTS and CDR2 is YDEGEE. As DNA, the CDR3 is TGTGCCAGCAGAATCGGACAGGGTTATAATGAAAAACTGTTTTTT. It encodes CASRIGQGYNEKLFF.